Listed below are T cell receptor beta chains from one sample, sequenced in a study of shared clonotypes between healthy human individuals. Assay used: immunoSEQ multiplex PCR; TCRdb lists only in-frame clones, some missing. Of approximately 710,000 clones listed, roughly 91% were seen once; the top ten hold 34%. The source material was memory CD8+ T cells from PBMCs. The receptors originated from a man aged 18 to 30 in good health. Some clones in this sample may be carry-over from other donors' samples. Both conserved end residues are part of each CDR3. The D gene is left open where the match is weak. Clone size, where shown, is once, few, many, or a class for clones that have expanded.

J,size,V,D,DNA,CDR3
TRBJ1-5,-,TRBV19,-,TGTGCCAGTAGTCCTGGGGGTTTAAGCAATCAGCCCCAGCATTTT,CASSPGGLSNQPQHF
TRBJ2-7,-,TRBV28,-,TGTGCCAGCAGTTGGGAAGGGGATGGCTACGAGCAGTACTTC,CASSWEGDGYEQYF
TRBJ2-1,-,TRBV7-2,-,TGTGCCAGCAGCATCAGGGCGTCCGCCTACAATGAGCAGTTCTTC,CASSIRASAYNEQFF
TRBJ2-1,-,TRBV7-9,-,TGTGCCAGCAGCTTAGTAACGGGAGCCAATGAGCAGTTCTTC,CASSLVTGANEQFF
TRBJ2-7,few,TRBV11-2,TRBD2,TGTGCCAGCAGCTCCGGGAGGGACTACGAGCAGTACTTC,CASSSGRDYEQYF
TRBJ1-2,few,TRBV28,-,TGTGCCAGCACAATCACAGGGAATTCAGGTGGCTACACCTTC,CASTITGNSGGYTF
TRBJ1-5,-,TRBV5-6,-,TGTGCCAGCAGCTTGGCGCAGGGAAGGGAGCCCCAGCATTTT,CASSLAQGREPQHF
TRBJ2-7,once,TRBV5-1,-,TGCGCCAGCAGCTTGGATAGGGACTCCTACGAGCAGTACTTC,CASSLDRDSYEQYF
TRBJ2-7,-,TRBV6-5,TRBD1,TGTGCCAGCAGCCTTTTGGGGACAGGCCTCTACGAGCAGTACTTC,CASSLLGTGLYEQYF
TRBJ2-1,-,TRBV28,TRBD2,TGTGCCAGCAAGATTCTGGAGGGACTAGCGGGAGGGAAGGACAATGAGCAGTTCTTC,CASKILEGLAGGKDNEQFF
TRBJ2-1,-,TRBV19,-,TGTGCCAGTAGTGGCTCTAACGTCCACTCCTACAATGAGCAGTTCTTC,CASSGSNVHSYNEQFF
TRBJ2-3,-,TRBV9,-,TGTGCCAGCAGCGTAGCTGTGGATACGCAGTATTTT,CASSVAVDTQYF